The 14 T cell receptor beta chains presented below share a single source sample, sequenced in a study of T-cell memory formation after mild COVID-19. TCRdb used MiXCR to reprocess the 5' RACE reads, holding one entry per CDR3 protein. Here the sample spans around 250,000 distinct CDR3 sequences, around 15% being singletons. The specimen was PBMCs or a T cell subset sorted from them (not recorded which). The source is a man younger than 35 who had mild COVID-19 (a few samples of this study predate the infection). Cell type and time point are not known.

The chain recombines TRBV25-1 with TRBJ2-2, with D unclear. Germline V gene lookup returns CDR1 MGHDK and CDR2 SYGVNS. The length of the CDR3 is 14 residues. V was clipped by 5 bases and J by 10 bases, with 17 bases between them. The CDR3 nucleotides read TGTGCCAGCAGTCCTCGGGCGGTCGTCGAGGAGCTGTTTTTT. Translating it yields CASSPRAVVEELFF. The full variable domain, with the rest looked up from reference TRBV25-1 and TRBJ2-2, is EADIYQTPRYLVIGTGKKITLECSQTMGHDKMYWYQQDPGMELHLIHYSYGVNSTEKGDLSSESTVSRIRTEHFPLTLESARPSHTSQYLCASSPRAVVEELFFGEGSRLTVL.

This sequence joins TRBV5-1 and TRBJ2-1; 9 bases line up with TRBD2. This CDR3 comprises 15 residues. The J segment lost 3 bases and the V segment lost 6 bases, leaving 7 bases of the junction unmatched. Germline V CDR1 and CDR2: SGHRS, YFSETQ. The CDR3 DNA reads TGCGCCAGCACCAGCGGGGGGCCAAACTACAATGAGCAGTTCTTC. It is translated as CASTSGGPNYNEQFF.

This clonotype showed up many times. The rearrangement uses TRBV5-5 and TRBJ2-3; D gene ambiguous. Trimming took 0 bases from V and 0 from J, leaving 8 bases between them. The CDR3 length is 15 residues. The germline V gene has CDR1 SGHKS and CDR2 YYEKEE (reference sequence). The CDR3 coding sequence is TGTGCCAGCAGCTTGGTTGACCCAAGCACAGATACGCAGTATTTT. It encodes CASSLVDPSTDTQYF.

CDR3 region: CASSPSGGFTEAFF. The CDR3, as DNA: TGTGCCAGCAGCCCCTCGGGGGGATTCACTGAAGCTTTCTTT. This chain uses TRBV7-9 with TRBJ1-1, with D tentatively TRBD1 (5 bases). The CDR3 has 14 amino acids. Trimming shortened V by 5 bases and J by 4 bases, and 14 bases separated the two germline ends. The germline V gene encodes CDR1 SEHNR and CDR2 FQNEAQ (reference sequence).

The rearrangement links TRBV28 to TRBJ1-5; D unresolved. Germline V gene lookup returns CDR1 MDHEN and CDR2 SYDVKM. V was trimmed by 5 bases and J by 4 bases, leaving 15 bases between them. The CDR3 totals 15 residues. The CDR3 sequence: CASSPLGVRNQPQHF. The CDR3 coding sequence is TGTGCCAGCAGTCCCCTTGGGGTAAGGAATCAGCCCCAGCATTTT.

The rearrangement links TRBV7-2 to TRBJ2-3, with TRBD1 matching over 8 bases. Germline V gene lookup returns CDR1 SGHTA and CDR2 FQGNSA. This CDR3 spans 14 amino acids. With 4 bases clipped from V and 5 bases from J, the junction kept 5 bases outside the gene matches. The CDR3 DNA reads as TGTGCCAGCAGCTCTCAGGGGGCAGGAGATACGCAGTATTTT. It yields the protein CASSSQGAGDTQYF.

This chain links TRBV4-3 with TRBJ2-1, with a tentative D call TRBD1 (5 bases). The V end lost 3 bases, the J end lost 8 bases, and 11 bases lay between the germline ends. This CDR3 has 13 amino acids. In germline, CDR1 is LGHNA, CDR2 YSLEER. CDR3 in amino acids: CASSHQTDDEQFF. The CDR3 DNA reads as TGCGCCAGCAGCCACCAGACAGACGATGAGCAGTTCTTC.

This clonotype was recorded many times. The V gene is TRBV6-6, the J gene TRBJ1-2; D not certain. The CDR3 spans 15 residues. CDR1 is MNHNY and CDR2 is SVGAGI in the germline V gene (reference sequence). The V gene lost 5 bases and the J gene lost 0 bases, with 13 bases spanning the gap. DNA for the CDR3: TGTGCCAGCAGTGATAGGGTTCGGACTAACTATGGCTACACCTTC. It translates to CASSDRVRTNYGYTF.

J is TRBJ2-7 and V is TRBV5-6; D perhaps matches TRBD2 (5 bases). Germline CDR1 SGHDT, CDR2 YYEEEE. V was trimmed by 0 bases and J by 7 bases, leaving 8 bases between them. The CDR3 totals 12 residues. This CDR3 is CASSLARREQYF. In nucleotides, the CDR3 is TGTGCCAGCAGCTTGGCCAGGAGGGAGCAGTACTTC.

DNA for the CDR3: TGTGCCAGCAGGCTGGGACTAGCGGGGTCGGGGGATACGCAGTATTTT. Translated: CASRLGLAGSGDTQYF. This chain uses TRBV4-2 with TRBJ2-3; 13 bases are a match to TRBD2. With V trimmed by 6 bases and J by 6 bases, 9 bases remained unmatched. CDR1 LGHNA and CDR2 YNFKEQ come from the germline V gene. The CDR3 is made up of 16 amino acids.

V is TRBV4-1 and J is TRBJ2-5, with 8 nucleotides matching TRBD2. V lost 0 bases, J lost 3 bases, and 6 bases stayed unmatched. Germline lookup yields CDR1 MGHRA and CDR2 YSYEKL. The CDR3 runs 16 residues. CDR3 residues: CASSQDDGRGKETQYF. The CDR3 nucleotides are TGCGCCAGCAGCCAAGATGACGGGAGGGGGAAAGAGACCCAGTACTTC.

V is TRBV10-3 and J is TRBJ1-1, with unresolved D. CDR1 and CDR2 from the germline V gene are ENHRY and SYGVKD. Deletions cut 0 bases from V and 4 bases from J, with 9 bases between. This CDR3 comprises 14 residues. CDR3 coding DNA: TGTGCCATCAGTGAGTCAATAGGGATCACTGAAGCTTTCTTT. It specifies CAISESIGITEAFF.

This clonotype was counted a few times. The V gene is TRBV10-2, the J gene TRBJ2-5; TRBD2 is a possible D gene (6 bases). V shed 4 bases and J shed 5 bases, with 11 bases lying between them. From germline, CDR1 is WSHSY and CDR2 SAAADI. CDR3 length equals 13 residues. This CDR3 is CASSVAGGETQYF. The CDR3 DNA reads TGCGCCAGCAGTGTAGCCGGAGGGGAGACCCAGTACTTC.

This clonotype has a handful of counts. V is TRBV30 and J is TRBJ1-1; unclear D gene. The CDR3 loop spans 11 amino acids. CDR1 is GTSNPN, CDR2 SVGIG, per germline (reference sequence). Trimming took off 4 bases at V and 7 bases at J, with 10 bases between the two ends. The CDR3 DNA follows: TGTGCCTGGACCTATAAGGATGAAGCTTTCTTT. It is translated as CAWTYKDEAFF.